The T cell receptor (beta chain) under discussion was sequenced for a study of blood T cell repertoires in COVID-19. Study at large: COVID-19 samples from acute and convalescent phases originated in the United States, Italy and Spain. From T cells, B-cell-depleted T cells, or PBMCs came the material, which was cDNA or gDNA.

The CDR3 consists of 14 residues. Trimming cost V 0 bases and J 7 bases, with 11 bases left between them. Germline V lookup: CDR1 SGHRS, CDR2 YFSETQ. As handled by the study authors: Reference gene primer amplification in the assay estimated nucleated cell counts. Generated by immunoSEQ multiplex PCR, the TCRdb table keeps only in-frame clones and is missing some. The V and J calls and clone size are taken from that table; D and trimming were inferred from the DNA. This table holds over 150,000 clones, roughly 82% found once. The sample consisted of peripheral blood. The sequence was obtained from a human donor in a cohort sampled during active COVID-19. The chain recombines TRBV5-1 with TRBJ2-1, with D uncertain. DNA of the CDR3: TGCGCCAGCAGCTTGGTCGGTCTAGAGAATGAGCAGTTCTTC. Translated: CASSLVGLENEQFF.